Included here is one TCR beta chain sequence, with context. This entry comes from a study of T cell changes during pregnancy in multiple sclerosis. The trim removed 5 bases at V and 0 bases at J, leaving 5 bases unmatched. This CDR3 contains 14 residues. Germline V gene data show CDR1 as GTSNPN and CDR2 as SVGIG (reference sequence). The data were produced by immunoSEQ multiplex PCR, yet TCRdb's version contains in-frame clones alone and is incomplete. The table records nearly 110,000 clones, 80% to 95% of them present only once. The material was peripheral blood, obtained in the third trimester of pregnancy. This TCR came from a female donor in good health, enrolled as a control in a pregnancy study. This sequence joins TRBV30 and TRBJ2-5; 8 bases align to TRBD2. CDR3 region: CAWAAGGHQETQYF. The CDR3 bases are TGTGCCTGGGCCGCGGGGGGTCACCAAGAGACCCAGTACTTC.